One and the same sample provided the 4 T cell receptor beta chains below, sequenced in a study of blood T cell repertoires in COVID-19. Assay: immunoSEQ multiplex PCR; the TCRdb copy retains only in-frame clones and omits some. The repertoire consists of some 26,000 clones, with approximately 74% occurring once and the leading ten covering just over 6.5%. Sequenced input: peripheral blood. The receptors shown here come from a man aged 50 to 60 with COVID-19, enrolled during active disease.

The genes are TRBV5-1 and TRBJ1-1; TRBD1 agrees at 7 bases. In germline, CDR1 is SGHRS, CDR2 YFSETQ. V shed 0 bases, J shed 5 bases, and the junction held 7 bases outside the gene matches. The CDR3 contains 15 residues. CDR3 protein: CASSLGTGARTEAFF. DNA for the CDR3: TGCGCCAGCAGCTTGGGCACAGGGGCGCGGACTGAAGCTTTCTTT.

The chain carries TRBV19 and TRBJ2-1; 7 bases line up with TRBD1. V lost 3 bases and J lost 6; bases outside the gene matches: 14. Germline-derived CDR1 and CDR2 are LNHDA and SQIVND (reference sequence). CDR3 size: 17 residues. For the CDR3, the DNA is TGTGCCAGTAGTATTGAAGAGGGGGCGAGTTGGGGCAATGAGCAGTTCTTC. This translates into CASSIEEGASWGNEQFF.

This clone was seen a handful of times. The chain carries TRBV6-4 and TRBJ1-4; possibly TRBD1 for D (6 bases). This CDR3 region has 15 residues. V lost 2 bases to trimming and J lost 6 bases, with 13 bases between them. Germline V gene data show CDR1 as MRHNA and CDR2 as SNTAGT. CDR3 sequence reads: CASSDTGSPDEKLFF. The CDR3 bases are TGTGCCAGCAGTGACACAGGGAGCCCCGATGAAAAACTGTTTTTT.

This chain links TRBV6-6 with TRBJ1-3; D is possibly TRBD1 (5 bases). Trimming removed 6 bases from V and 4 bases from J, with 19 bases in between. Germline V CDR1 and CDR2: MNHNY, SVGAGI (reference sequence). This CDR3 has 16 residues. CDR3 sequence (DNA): TGTGCCAGCAGCAGAGGGACTGGAGTCTCAGGAAACACCATATATTTT. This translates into CASSRGTGVSGNTIYF.